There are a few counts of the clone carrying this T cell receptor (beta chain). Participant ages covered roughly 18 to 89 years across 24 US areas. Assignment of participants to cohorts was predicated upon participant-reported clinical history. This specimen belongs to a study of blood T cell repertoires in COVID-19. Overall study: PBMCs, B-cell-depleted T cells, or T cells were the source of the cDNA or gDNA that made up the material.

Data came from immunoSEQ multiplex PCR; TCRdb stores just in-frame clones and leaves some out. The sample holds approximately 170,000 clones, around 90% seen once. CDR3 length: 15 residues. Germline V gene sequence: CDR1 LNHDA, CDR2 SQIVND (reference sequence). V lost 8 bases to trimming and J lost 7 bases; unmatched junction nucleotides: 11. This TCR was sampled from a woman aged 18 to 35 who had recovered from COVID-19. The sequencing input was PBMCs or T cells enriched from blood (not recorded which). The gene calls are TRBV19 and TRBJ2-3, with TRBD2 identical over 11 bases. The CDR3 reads CASQTSSGGHNTQYF. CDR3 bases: TGTGCCAGTCAGACGTCTAGCGGGGGGCACAATACGCAGTATTTT.